What follows are 5 T cell receptor beta chains derived from one specimen sequenced in a study of blood T cell repertoires in COVID-19. The assay was immunoSEQ multiplex PCR, and TCRdb's table has in-frame clones only and misses some. The sample lists roughly 450,000 clones, 80% to 95% occurring once. The sample consisted of PBMCs or T cells enriched from blood (not recorded which). Receptors originate from a man younger than 30 who had recovered from COVID-19.

The CDR3 loop is CASSPQRVNRVMGETQYF. Here the CDR3 DNA reads TGTGCCAGCTCACCACAAAGAGTGAACAGGGTCATGGGAGAGACCCAGTACTTC. The chain has TRBV18 and TRBJ2-5; D is perhaps TRBD1 (6 bases). This CDR3 spans 18 amino acids. V lost 1 base to trimming and J lost 4 bases, with 22 bases between them. Germline V gene lookup returns CDR1 KGHSH and CDR2 LQKENI. Looking up the rest from reference TRBV18 and TRBJ2-5 gives the full variable domain: NAGVMQNPRHLVRRRGQEARLRCSPMKGHSHVYWYRQLPEEGLKFMVYLQKENIIDESGMPKERFSAEFPKEGPSILRIQQVVRGDSAAYFCASSPQRVNRVMGETQYFGPGTRLLVL.

This chain joins TRBV27 and TRBJ2-7; 10 positions agree with TRBD1. The germline V gene encodes CDR1 MNHEY and CDR2 SMNVEV (reference sequence). The CDR3 covers 15 residues. Trimming took 7 bases from V and 3 from J; bases not matched to a gene: 9. CDR3 coding DNA: TGTGCCAGCATGGACCCCGGGACAGGGGTCTACGAGCAGTACTTC. Encoded protein: CASMDPGTGVYEQYF.

This clone was recorded once. V is TRBV6-5 and J is TRBJ1-2; D call uncertain. V dropped 8 bases and J dropped 2 bases, with 12 bases sitting between them. This CDR3 has 13 amino acids. From germline, CDR1 is MNHEY and CDR2 SVGAGI. CDR3 loop: CASCIQSNYGYTF. The DNA for the CDR3 is TGTGCCAGCTGTATACAGTCCAACTATGGCTACACCTTC.

This chain links TRBV11-2 with TRBJ2-2, with 12 positions matching TRBD2. The length of the CDR3 is 15 residues. Losses at the gene ends were 4 bases for V and 5 bases for J; bases not matched to a gene: 2. Germline lookup yields CDR1 SGHAT and CDR2 FQNNGV. This CDR3 is CASSSTSGGTGELFF. The CDR3 region has the DNA TGTGCCAGCAGCTCCACTAGCGGGGGGACCGGGGAGCTGTTTTTT.

The chain combines TRBV28 with TRBJ1-6; D is unclear. Between the trimmed V and J ends, which lost 2 bases and 7 bases, there was a span of 15 bases. The CDR3 has 16 amino acids. Germline CDR1 MDHEN, CDR2 SYDVKM. In DNA form, the CDR3 reads TGTGCCAGCAGTTTAGGTTCGAGTGCGGGAAATTCACCCCTCCACTTT. Translating gives CASSLGSSAGNSPLHF.